A single TCR beta chain is shown here with its context. Its target is not known. The sample comes from a study of siplizumab effects on memory and regulatory T cells. Overall study findings and caveats: Naive T cells looked more diverse than memory cells and looked like major alloresponse contributors. Alloreactive clones mapping to unstimulated subsets formed only a minor fraction. Controls had more than 25% Treg-derived mappable alloreactive CD4+ clones on average, versus approximately 69% with siplizumab.

Per-sample assaying covered 85,000 to 100,000 TCR templates. TCRdb's copy holds only in-frame clones and misses some; the assay was immunoSEQ multiplex PCR. The sample has some 53,000 clones; 95% to 97% are singletons. CDR1 is SGHRS, CDR2 YFSETQ, per germline. With V trimmed by 4 bases and J by 4 bases, 5 bases remained unmatched. The CDR3 contains 14 residues. The TCR was taken from a human donor in good health. J is TRBJ2-7 and V is TRBV5-1; the match to TRBD1 covers 10 bases. The sample was naive CD4+ T cells sorted from blood. The CDR3, as DNA: TGCGCCAGCAGCCGGGACAGGGGAGTTTACGAGCAGTACTTC. Protein product: CASSRDRGVYEQYF.